The rows below give T cell receptor beta chains drawn from one sample of a study of spatial heterogeneity in lung cancer. Each CDR3 protein gets one entry after TCRdb re-called the 5' RACE reads with MiXCR. This sample has tens of thousands of distinct CDR3 sequences, with roughly 14% found just once. Sample: PBMCs, taken at surgery. The receptors derive from a male donor with early-stage non-small cell lung cancer. CDR3s include the opening cysteine and the closing phenylalanine or tryptophan. A D gene is named only where the DNA matches it firmly. The listing skips clone size in some rows; elsewhere it reads once, few, many or a size class.

D	J	V	size	DNA	CDR3
.	TRBJ2-3	TRBV5-1	.	TGCGCCAGCAGCTTGGTCTTCCAGGGGCAAGATACGCAGTATTTT	CASSLVFQGQDTQYF
.	TRBJ1-5	TRBV10-3	.	TGTGCCATCCGGACAGAGGGCAATCAGCCCCAGCATTTT	CAIRTEGNQPQHF
.	TRBJ2-3	TRBV11-1	once	TGTGCCAGCAGCTTTGGGGCCCGGGCAGATACGCAGTATTTT	CASSFGARADTQYF
.	TRBJ1-2	TRBV7-9	few	TGTGCCAGCAGCATTGGGACAAGTGATGGCTACACCTTC	CASSIGTSDGYTF
.	TRBJ2-2	TRBV5-6	.	TGTGCCAGCAGCCTGGACTTTGGCACCGGGGAGCTGTTTTTT	CASSLDFGTGELFF
.	TRBJ2-5	TRBV25-1	many	TGTGCCAGCAGTGAATATAGCTTCCAAGAGACCCAGTACTTC	CASSEYSFQETQYF
TRBD2	TRBJ2-7	TRBV6-1	.	TGTGCCAGCAGCATGGCTAGCGGGAGCCCGGGGAAGCAGTACTTC	CASSMASGSPGKQYF
.	TRBJ2-4	TRBV6-5	few	TGTGCCAGCAGCGATGGGGCGTCCAAAAACATTCAGTACTTC	CASSDGASKNIQYF
.	TRBJ2-6	TRBV28	many	TGTGCCAGCAGTGTTCAGAGCTCTGGGGCCAACGTCCTGACTTTC	CASSVQSSGANVLTF
.	TRBJ1-6	TRBV4-2	few	TGTGCCAGCAGCCAAGTAAACGCAGGGCAAAATTCACCCCTCCACTTT	CASSQVNAGQNSPLHF
TRBD2	TRBJ2-5	TRBV2	few	TGTGCCAGCAGGATCGGGACTAGCGGGAGTAGTGAGACCCAGTACTTC	CASRIGTSGSSETQYF
.	TRBJ2-2	TRBV9	many	TGTGCCAGCAGCCGAAATTCCGGGGAGCTGTTTTTT	CASSRNSGELFF
.	TRBJ1-1	TRBV29-1	few	TGCAGCGCCCAGGCAGGGGTGGACACTGAAGCTTTCTTT	CSAQAGVDTEAFF
.	TRBJ2-3	TRBV20-1	many	TGCAGTGCTAGGGGCCCCGGGGACGGGCCAGATACGCAGTATTTT	CSARGPGDGPDTQYF
.	TRBJ2-7	TRBV3-1	.	TGTGCCAGCAGCTACCTACTAGGAGGGGACGAGCAGTACTTC	CASSYLLGGDEQYF
.	TRBJ1-5	TRBV4-1	.	TGCGCCAGCAGCCAAGCCGGCCAGGGTGTGCAGCCCCAGCATTTT	CASSQAGQGVQPQHF
.	TRBJ1-1	TRBV5-1	.	TGCGCCAGCAGCTTCCTAGGGGGTCAGAACACTGAAGCTTTCTTT	CASSFLGGQNTEAFF
.	TRBJ1-1	TRBV7-2	many	TGTGCCAGCAGCTTAAAGGCCTCAAACACTGAAGCTTTCTTT	CASSLKASNTEAFF
TRBD1	TRBJ2-1	TRBV5-1	.	TGCGCCAGCAGCACACCACAGGGGGCGCCCTACAATGAGCAGTTCTTC	CASSTPQGAPYNEQFF
.	TRBJ2-3	TRBV10-3	many	TGTGCCATCAGTGAGCGGGAGCTGGCAGATACGCAGTATTTT	CAISERELADTQYF
.	TRBJ2-1	TRBV7-3	once	TGTGCCAGCAGTGCCTCGATAAGCTCCTACAATGAGCAGTTCTTC	CASSASISSYNEQFF
.	TRBJ1-4	TRBV7-9	many	TGTGCCAGCAGCTTACCCCCGGGGTATGAAAAACTGTTTTTT	CASSLPPGYEKLFF
.	TRBJ2-2	TRBV11-3	.	TGTGCCAGCAGCTTAGTTCTTGGGACGCTTACCCCCGGGGAGCTGTTTTTT	CASSLVLGTLTPGELFF
.	TRBJ2-7	TRBV5-6	few	TGTGCCAGCACCCTAAGCGAGCGACTGAGCTCCTACGAGCAGTACTTC	CASTLSERLSSYEQYF
TRBD1	TRBJ2-7	TRBV29-1	few	TGCAGCGTTGGGGGCCCGACAGGGGTGGACGAGCAGTACTTC	CSVGGPTGVDEQYF
TRBD1	TRBJ1-2	TRBV29-1	.	TGCAGCGTTGATGGAGGGGACAGGTTCTATGGCTACACCTTC	CSVDGGDRFYGYTF
TRBD2	TRBJ2-2	TRBV14	few	TGTGCCAGCAGCTTCGGACTAGCTCCCGGGGAGCTGTTTTTT	CASSFGLAPGELFF
.	TRBJ1-5	TRBV7-2	many	TGTGCCAGCAGCTTAGGGGGTCAGCCCCAGCATTTT	CASSLGGQPQHF
TRBD1	TRBJ2-7	TRBV6-1	.	TGTGCCAGCAGTGAAGGGACAGGTAGACCCTACGAGCAGTACTTC	CASSEGTGRPYEQYF
TRBD1	TRBJ1-5	TRBV12-3/TRBV12-4	.	TGTGCCAGCAGTCCAGACAGGGATGATCAGCCCCAGCATTTT	CASSPDRDDQPQHF
.	TRBJ1-5	TRBV20-1	few	TGCAGTGCCGTAACCAGGGTGCCCAATCAGCCCCAGCATTTT	CSAVTRVPNQPQHF
TRBD1	TRBJ2-7	TRBV3-1	many	TGTGCCAGCAGCCGAACAGGGGATCGCGAGCAGTACTTC	CASSRTGDREQYF
.	TRBJ1-2	TRBV4-2	.	TGTGCCAGCAGCTACGACAGGCAAGCTAACTATGGCTACACCTTC	CASSYDRQANYGYTF
.	TRBJ2-3	TRBV30	.	TGTGCCTGGAGTGGAGGAGGGGGGCGAGGCACAGATACGCAGTATTTT	CAWSGGGGRGTDTQYF
.	TRBJ2-7	TRBV27	.	TGTGCCAGCAGTTTTTTGGACAAGACCTACGAGCAGTACTTC	CASSFLDKTYEQYF
.	TRBJ1-1	TRBV7-2	many	TGTGCCAGCAGGTCGGCAGTGGGAACTTTCTTT	CASRSAVGTFF
.	TRBJ1-1	TRBV30	once	TGTGCCTGGAGTGTAAATACGGTTTCTGAAGCTTTCTTT	CAWSVNTVSEAFF
.	TRBJ2-7	TRBV20-1	once	TGCAGTGCTCCCGACAGGCTAAGGGGTTCCTACGAGCAGTACTTC	CSAPDRLRGSYEQYF
TRBD1	TRBJ1-2	TRBV20-1	.	TGCAGTGCTAGTATGGTGGGGACAGGAAACTATGGCTACACCTTC	CSASMVGTGNYGYTF
.	TRBJ1-1	TRBV18	.	TGTGCCAGCTCACCCCCCTGGAGCTCGAACACTGAAGCTTTCTTT	CASSPPWSSNTEAFF
TRBD2	TRBJ2-2	TRBV24-1	.	TGTGTCACTCTAGCGGAGAACACCGGGGAGCTGTTTTTT	CVTLAENTGELFF
.	TRBJ2-1	TRBV7-7	.	TGTGCTAGCAGCTTAGTGGGGGGCGGTGAGCAGTTCTTC	CASSLVGGGEQFF
.	TRBJ2-3	TRBV25-1	.	TGTGCCAGCAGTGGAGAACACACAGATACGCAGTATTTT	CASSGEHTDTQYF
TRBD2	TRBJ2-1	TRBV7-8	.	TGTGCCAGCAGCTTAACCGGACTAGCTCTTACCTACAATGAGCAGTTCTTC	CASSLTGLALTYNEQFF